These 8 T cell receptor beta chains were sequenced from one sample in a study of cytomegalovirus exposure and HLA in healthy donors. Researchers ran the PCR with 60 Vbeta and 13 Jbeta primers. Libraries were prepared by immunoSEQ multiplex PCR; TCRdb keeps only in-frame clonotypes and omits some of them. The sample has about 90,000 clones, more than 70% seen once. Sequenced input: PBMCs. All receptors come from a woman aged 55-70 years in good health and CMV-seropositive.

The genes are TRBV19 and TRBJ1-5; D remains unclear. CDR1 LNHDA and CDR2 SQIVND come from the germline V gene (reference sequence). CDR3 length: 16 residues. The V end was cut by 7 bases, the J end by 0 bases, with 16 bases between. The CDR3 spells CASIDFVGDSNQPQHF. The CDR3 region has the DNA TGTGCCAGTATCGATTTCGTGGGAGATAGCAATCAGCCCCAGCATTTT.

The chain is built from TRBV18 and TRBJ2-2, with D perhaps matching TRBD2 (6 bases). V dropped 5 bases and J dropped 5 bases, with 15 bases sitting between them. CDR1 is KGHSH, CDR2 LQKENI, per germline. The CDR3 contains 15 residues. This CDR3 is CASSTGREGTGELFF. CDR3 coding DNA: TGTGCCAGCTCAACCGGGAGAGAAGGGACCGGGGAGCTGTTTTTT.

The V gene is TRBV10-2, the J gene TRBJ2-5; D is undetermined. The J call may be faulty, since TRBJ2-7 better matches the DNA end. In germline, CDR1 is WSHSY, CDR2 SAAADI. The CDR3 has 14 residues. This CDR3 reads CASAVTGSSYEQYF. The CDR3 DNA follows: TGCGCCAGCGCGGTGACGGGTAGCTCCTACGAGCAGTACTTC.

The chain is built from TRBV4-1 and TRBJ1-1; 7 bases agree with TRBD1. The V gene's germline CDR1 is MGHRA and CDR2 YSYEKL. J was trimmed by 1 base and V by 3 bases; bases with no gene match: 5. CDR3 length equals 15 residues. For the CDR3, the DNA is TGCGCCAGCAGCCAGATGACAGGGCAGAACACTGAAGCTTTCTTT. Its protein product is CASSQMTGQNTEAFF.

The rearrangement uses TRBV27 and TRBJ1-1; tentative D call: TRBD1 (6 bases). The CDR3 is 19 residues long. Germline CDR1 and CDR2: MNHEY and SMNVEV (reference sequence). V lost 4 bases to trimming and J lost 1 base, with 25 bases between them. The CDR3, as DNA: TGTGCCAGCAGTTCTTTGTTGGGGGCAGGGGTTCGTAAGAACACTGAAGCTTTCTTT. This sequence encodes CASSSLLGAGVRKNTEAFF.

The rearrangement links TRBV13 to TRBJ2-7, with 9 bases aligning to TRBD1. J was trimmed by 2 bases and V by 2 bases; bases with no gene match: 4. There are 15 residues in the CDR3. CDR1 is PRHDT, CDR2 FYEKMQ, per germline (reference sequence). CDR3 region: CASSLKGQGTYEQYF. CDR3 DNA: TGTGCCAGCAGCTTAAAGGGACAGGGAACCTACGAGCAGTACTTC.

This clone appeared a few times. The chain couples TRBV30 to TRBJ1-1, with D unclear. V lost 8 bases and J 0 bases, leaving 16 bases between the germline ends. Germline CDR1 GTSNPN, CDR2 SVGIG (reference sequence). The CDR3 length is 14 residues. In nucleotides, the CDR3 is TGTGCCCGCAGCAGGCCCAACATGAACACTGAAGCTTTCTTT. As protein: CARSRPNMNTEAFF. The entire variable domain, with the rest obtained from reference TRBV30 and TRBJ1-1, is as follows: SQTIHQWPATLVQPVGSPLSLECTVEGTSNPNLYWYRQAAGRGLQLLFYSVGIGQISSEVPQNLSASRPQDRQFILSSKKLLLSDSGFYLCARSRPNMNTEAFFGQGTRLTVV.

This chain connects TRBV30 to TRBJ1-6, with TRBD1 matching over 10 bases. The CDR3 has 15 residues. Germline V gene sequence: CDR1 GTSNPN, CDR2 SVGIG (reference sequence). Germline trimming cut 0 bases from V and 10 bases from J; bases unmatched to any gene: 6. This chain's CDR3 is CAWSVRWTGGSPLHF. CDR3 sequence (DNA): TGTGCCTGGAGTGTACGGTGGACAGGGGGATCACCCCTCCACTTT.